This T cell receptor beta chain was retrieved from a study of blood T cell repertoires in COVID-19. Study details: COVID-19 samples, acute and convalescent, were from the United States, Italy and Spain. The analysed material was cDNA or gDNA that came from T cells, B-cell-depleted T cells, or PBMCs.

This clone appeared a single time. A read error may produce the germline difference seen at one junction end. The CDR3 length is 11 residues. The germline V gene encodes CDR1 SGHVS and CDR2 FQNEAQ. Original data processing: Reference gene primer amplification yielded estimated nucleated cell counts. Assay used: immunoSEQ multiplex PCR; TCRdb lists only in-frame clones, some missing. Clone size and V and J calls were adopted from that table, with D and trimming inferred from the DNA. The profile shows 250,000 to 300,000 clones, 90% of them singletons. Sequencing was performed on peripheral blood. The TCR sequence derives from a woman aged 60 to 75 with COVID-19, enrolled during active disease. The chain carries TRBV7-8 and TRBJ2-4; 9 nucleotides agree with TRBD1. CDR3 protein: CASSSGQGLDF. The CDR3 DNA is TGTGCCAGCAGCTCGGGACAGGGTTTGGACTTC.